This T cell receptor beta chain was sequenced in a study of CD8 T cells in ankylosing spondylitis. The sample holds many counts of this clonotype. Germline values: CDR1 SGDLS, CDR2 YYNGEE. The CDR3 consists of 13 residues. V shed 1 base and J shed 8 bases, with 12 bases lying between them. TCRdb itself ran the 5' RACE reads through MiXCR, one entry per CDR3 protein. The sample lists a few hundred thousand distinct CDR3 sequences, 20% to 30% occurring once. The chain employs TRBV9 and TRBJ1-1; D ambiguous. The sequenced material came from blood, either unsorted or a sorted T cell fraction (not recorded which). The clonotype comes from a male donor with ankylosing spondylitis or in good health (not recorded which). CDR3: CASSVIIDAEAFF. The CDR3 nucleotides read TGTGCCAGCAGCGTAATCATAGATGCGGAAGCTTTCTTT.